The T cell receptor beta chain under discussion was sequenced for a study of shared clonotypes between healthy human individuals. Subsets obtained from CD4+ cells comprised CD45RA+ naive and CD45RA-negative memory cells. The ends lost 9 bases at V and 0 bases at J; junction bases unmatched: 5. This CDR3 comprises 13 residues. The germline CDR1 and CDR2 sequences are MDHEN and SYDVKM. For every subset, genomic DNA was evenly distributed across several immunoSEQ plates. In replicate PCRs of sorted subsets, approximately 210 ng DNA, about 30,000 T cell genomes, was used. Profiled with immunoSEQ multiplex PCR; TCRdb holds only in-frame clones, not every one. This sample yields a few hundred thousand clones, of which approximately 97% are seen a single time; less than 0.065% belongs to the top ten.

This sequence joins TRBV28 and TRBJ2-7, with 7 bases matching TRBD2. The receptor was derived from a woman under 40 in good health. Source material: naive CD4+ T cells sorted from blood. Described subset: CD45RA+ positively selected. The CDR3 sequence: CASNLADSYEQYF. The CDR3 DNA follows: TGTGCCAGTAATCTAGCGGACTCCTACGAGCAGTACTTC. The variable domain in full, completed from reference TRBV28 and TRBJ2-7, reads DVKVTQSSRYLVKRTGEKVFLECVQDMDHENMFWYRQDPGLGLRLIYFSYDVKMKEKGDIPEGYSVSREKKERFSLILESASTNQTSMYLCASNLADSYEQYFGPGTRLTVT.